The 6 T cell receptor beta chains below all came from one sample that was sequenced in a study of prognosis after radiotherapy for stage I lung cancer. It was by two-round multiplex PCR that TCR beta CDR3 was amplified from genomic DNA. Primers (each specific to one TRBV or TRBJ gene) were used in first-round PCR. Each CDR3 protein gets one entry after TCRdb re-called the multiplex PCR reads with MiXCR. The data show under 75,000 distinct CDR3 sequences, approximately 25% seen once. This specimen was PBMCs, taken before or after stereotactic body radiation therapy (not recorded which). Receptors were obtained from a donor over 45 with non-small cell lung cancer.

This clonotype was counted at least ten times. The rearrangement joins TRBV20-1 to TRBJ1-2; 8 nucleotides align to TRBD1. V lost 5 bases and J lost 4; bases outside the gene matches: 12. Germline assignment: CDR1 DFQATT and CDR2 SNEGSKA (reference sequence). There are 15 residues in the CDR3. The DNA for the CDR3 is TGCAGTGCTCTGGACAGGGAAAGGTCCAGCTATGGCTACACCTTC. As protein: CSALDRERSSYGYTF.

This clonotype was seen ten or more times. The chain combines TRBV30 with TRBJ2-3, with 9 bases that match TRBD2. CDR3 length equals 15 residues. Germline assignment: CDR1 GTSNPN and CDR2 SVGIG (reference sequence). Trimming took 4 bases from V and 2 from J; bases not matched to a gene: 7. CDR3 in amino acids: CAWTSGDLDTDTQYF. CDR3 nucleotide sequence: TGTGCCTGGACTAGCGGGGATTTGGACACAGATACGCAGTATTTT.

In this sample, this clonotype turned up many times. The chain has TRBV24-1 and TRBJ2-4; the match to TRBD1 covers 10 bases. The germline V gene has CDR1 KGHDR and CDR2 SFDVKD. Trimming removed 0 bases from V and 13 bases from J; junction bases left unmatched: 5. This CDR3 contains 14 residues. The chain's CDR3 is CATSDLHGGQGQYF. In DNA form, the CDR3 reads TGTGCCACCAGTGATTTGCACGGGGGACAGGGGCAGTACTTC.

A word on this clonotype: This is likely an artifact of a read error, given a far larger clone one base away. The V and J genes are TRBV6-1 and TRBJ1-2; the D gene is possibly TRBD1 (5 bases). The CDR3 covers 13 residues. CDR1 MNHNS and CDR2 SASEGT come from the germline V gene. V dropped 7 bases and J dropped 6 bases, with 15 bases sitting between them. The CDR3 sequence is CASIPEGIDGYTF. The CDR3 bases are TGTGCCAGCATCCCGGAGGGGATCGATGGCTACACCTTC.

J is TRBJ2-1 and V is TRBV6-1; 11 bases fit TRBD2. The CDR3 is 16 residues long. Germline V CDR1 and CDR2: MNHNS, SASEGT. The ends lost 6 bases at V and 1 base at J; junction bases unmatched: 5. The CDR3 region has the DNA TGTGCCAGCAGGACTAGCGGGGACAGATCCTACAATGAGCAGTTCTTC. This encodes CASRTSGDRSYNEQFF.

This clonotype was recorded many times. The V and J genes are TRBV25-1 and TRBJ1-1; D is uncertain. The CDR3 extends over 12 amino acids. V was shortened by 6 bases and J by 1 base, with 6 bases between the two germline ends. CDR1 MGHDK and CDR2 SYGVNS come from the germline V gene. The CDR3: CASRGQNTEAFF. CDR3 bases: TGTGCCAGCAGAGGGCAGAACACTGAAGCTTTCTTT. The full variable domain, rest sourced from reference TRBV25-1 and TRBJ1-1, is EADIYQTPRYLVIGTGKKITLECSQTMGHDKMYWYQQDPGMELHLIHYSYGVNSTEKGDLSSESTVSRIRTEHFPLTLESARPSHTSQYLCASRGQNTEAFFGQGTRLTVV.